The present TCR beta chain was sequenced within a study of shared clonotypes between healthy human individuals. On the study more broadly: The people who gave samples were a couple of women and three men aged 18 to 49. The plates for each donor numbered three CD4 naive, three CD4 memory, two CD8 naive and one CD8 memory.

On this clone: The antigen remains unidentified.

V dropped 0 bases and J dropped 3 bases, with 12 bases sitting between them. Germline lookup yields CDR1 LGHNA and CDR2 YSLEER. This CDR3 is 16 amino acids long. Data came from immunoSEQ multiplex PCR; TCRdb stores just in-frame clones and leaves some out. The profile shows some 2.1 million clones, 80% to 95% of them singletons. CD45RO-negative, CCR7-selected cells formed the naive CD8 fraction, which excluded terminally differentiated effector memory CD45RA+ cells. Donors comprised only Caucasian adults living in Nashville, Tennessee. Points from the study as a whole: Clonotypes which were not shared had lower generation probabilities than clonotypes that all four donors shared.

The source material was naive CD8+ T cells from PBMCs. This chain links TRBV4-3 with TRBJ2-1; D may be TRBD2 (6 bases). This clonotype was obtained from a man aged 18 to 30 in good health. Some clones in this sample may be carry-over from other donors' samples. The CDR3 here is CASSQDPNGGYNEQFF. For the CDR3, the DNA is TGCGCCAGCAGCCAAGATCCGAACGGGGGCTACAATGAGCAGTTCTTC.